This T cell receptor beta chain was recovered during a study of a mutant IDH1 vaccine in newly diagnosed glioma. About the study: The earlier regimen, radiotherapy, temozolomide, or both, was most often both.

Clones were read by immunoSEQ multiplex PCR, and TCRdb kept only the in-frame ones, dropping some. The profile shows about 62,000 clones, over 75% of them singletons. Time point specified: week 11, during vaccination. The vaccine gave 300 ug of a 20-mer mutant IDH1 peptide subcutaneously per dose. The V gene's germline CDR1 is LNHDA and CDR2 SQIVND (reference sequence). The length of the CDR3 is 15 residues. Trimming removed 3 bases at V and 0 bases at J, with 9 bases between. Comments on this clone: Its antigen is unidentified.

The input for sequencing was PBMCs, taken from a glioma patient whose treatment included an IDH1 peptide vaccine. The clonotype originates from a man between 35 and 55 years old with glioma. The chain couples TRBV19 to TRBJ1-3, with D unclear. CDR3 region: CASSIPVTSGNTIYF. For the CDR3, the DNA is TGTGCCAGTAGTATCCCAGTCACCTCTGGAAACACCATATATTTT.